Listed here are 11 T cell receptor beta chains from one sample, sequenced in a study of OX40 agonist ivuxolimab in advanced cancers. Sequencing used immunoSEQ multiplex PCR; TCRdb keeps in-frame clones, though not all of them. The sample holds about 74,000 clones, 80% to 85% seen once. This specimen was CD4+ or CD8+ T cells sorted from blood, taken in a trial of the OX40 agonist ivuxolimab. The receptors come from an adult with an advanced solid tumor such as melanoma, head and neck, liver or kidney cancer.

The rearrangement links TRBV5-1 to TRBJ2-7; 12 bases are shared with TRBD2. From germline, CDR1 is SGHRS and CDR2 YFSETQ. V lost 4 bases, J lost 0 bases, and 11 bases stayed unmatched. The CDR3 loop spans 18 amino acids. The CDR3 spells CASSTGTSGFGASYEQYF. CDR3 bases: TGCGCCAGCAGCACCGGGACTAGCGGGTTCGGGGCCTCCTACGAGCAGTACTTC.

The rearrangement links TRBV7-2 to TRBJ2-7; 11 nucleotides match TRBD2. Germline V CDR1 and CDR2: SGHTA, FQGNSA. V trimming: 6 bases; J trimming: 0 bases; junction bases outside the gene matches: 1. The length of the CDR3 is 14 residues. CDR3 loop: CASRTSGNSYEQYF. The CDR3 nucleotides read TGTGCCAGCAGGACTAGCGGGAACTCCTACGAGCAGTACTTC.

The chain is built from TRBV2 and TRBJ1-4; tentative D call: TRBD1 (6 bases). CDR1 is SNHLY, CDR2 FYNNEI, per germline. The CDR3 length is 15 residues. Trimming pared 5 bases from V and 6 bases from J, leaving 16 bases between. The CDR3 DNA reads TGTGCCAGCAGTACCAGCAGGGGAGGAGATGAAAAACTGTTTTTT. It encodes CASSTSRGGDEKLFF.

The J gene is TRBJ2-2, the V gene TRBV19; possibly TRBD1 or TRBD2 for D (5 bases each). V was cut by 1 base and J by 5 bases, with 14 bases left in between. The CDR3 length is 16 residues. Per the germline V gene, CDR1 is LNHDA and CDR2 is SQIVND (reference sequence). The CDR3 region is CASSIVWGSGTGELFF. CDR3 DNA: TGTGCCAGTAGTATAGTATGGGGGAGCGGTACCGGGGAGCTGTTTTTT.

With respect to this clone: Relative to the germline gene, one junction end is altered; a read error may explain this. The V and J genes are TRBV11-3 and TRBJ2-2; tentative D call: TRBD2 (5 bases). CDR1 is SGHNT, CDR2 YENEEA, per germline. The CDR3 extends over 15 amino acids. The CDR3 sequence is CASSFEGSYTGELFF. The CDR3 coding sequence is TGCGCCAGCAGCTTCGAGGGATCGTACACCGGGGAGCTGTTTTTT.

This chain joins TRBV19 and TRBJ2-2; 9 bases match TRBD2. CDR1 is LNHDA and CDR2 is SQIVND in the germline V gene (reference sequence). The ends lost 6 bases at V and 2 bases at J; junction bases unmatched: 4. This CDR3 region has 15 residues. The CDR3 is CASRTSGSNTGELFF. CDR3 in DNA: TGTGCCAGTAGGACTAGCGGATCAAACACCGGGGAGCTGTTTTTT.

The rearrangement links TRBV25-1 to TRBJ1-3; TRBD1 aligns across 8 bases. Trimming cost V 10 bases and J 2 bases; bases outside gene matches: 4. Looked up from germline, CDR1 is MGHDK and CDR2 is SYGVNS. The CDR3 length is 13 residues. Written as DNA, the CDR3 is TGTGCCACCACGGGACAGGCTGGAAACACCATATATTTT. This gives the protein CATTGQAGNTIYF.

The CDR3 protein is CASSLFGTGGLGEKLFF. Written as DNA, the CDR3 is TGTGCCAGCAGCTTATTCGGAACAGGGGGCTTAGGGGAAAAACTGTTTTTT. The V and J genes are TRBV7-2 and TRBJ1-4, with 9 bases identical to TRBD1. The CDR3 is made up of 17 amino acids. Germline V gene lookup returns CDR1 SGHTA and CDR2 FQGNSA. The V gene end was trimmed by 2 bases and the J gene end by 8 bases; junction bases not matched to a gene: 12.

The V and J genes are TRBV7-9 and TRBJ2-1, with 10 positions matching TRBD2. The CDR3 contains 15 residues. Per germline, CDR1 SEHNR and CDR2 FQNEAQ (reference sequence). Trimming removed 10 bases from V and 0 bases from J; junction bases left unmatched: 6. This CDR3 is CAIRSGGASYNEQFF. The CDR3, as DNA: TGTGCCATCCGGAGCGGGGGGGCCTCCTACAATGAGCAGTTCTTC.

This chain links TRBV27 with TRBJ2-7; maybe TRBD1 (6 bases). The CDR3 contains 13 residues. The germline V gene encodes CDR1 MNHEY and CDR2 SMNVEV (reference sequence). Trimming stripped 4 bases from V and 1 base from J, with 8 bases between. The CDR3 DNA reads TGTGCCAGCAGTTGGACAGAATCCTACGAGCAGTACTTC. Its translation is CASSWTESYEQYF.

CDR3 sequence: CASSESGRGDTQYF. CDR3 bases: TGTGCCAGCAGTGAATCTGGGAGAGGAGATACGCAGTATTTT. The V call is TRBV6-1, the J call TRBJ2-3; a weak D match, TRBD2 (5 bases). Trimming cost V 2 bases and J 5 bases, with 11 bases left between them. Germline CDR1 MNHNS, CDR2 SASEGT. This CDR3 comprises 14 residues.